One and the same sample provided the 25 T cell receptor beta chains below, sequenced in a study of cytomegalovirus exposure and HLA in healthy donors. Researchers ran the PCR with 60 Vbeta and 13 Jbeta primers. TCRdb's table, derived via immunoSEQ multiplex PCR, lists solely in-frame clones and lacks some. The sample consists of over 65,000 clones, about 78% of them appearing once. The source material was PBMCs. The receptors stem from a man aged 45-65 years in good health and CMV-seronegative.

Note on this clone: One end of the junction fails to match germline, which may point to a read error. V gene TRBV4-2 combines with J gene TRBJ2-5; weak D call: TRBD1 (5 bases). The CDR3 has 14 residues. CDR1 and CDR2 (germline): LGHNA, YNFKEQ. CDR3 amino acids: CASSQQTAQGTQYF. The CDR3 DNA sequence: TGTGCCAGCAGCCAACAGACAGCCCAAGGGACCCAGTACTTC.

The chain joins TRBV5-1 to TRBJ2-3; TRBD1 agrees at 7 bases. The V gene end was trimmed by 5 bases and the J gene end by 1 base; junction bases not matched to a gene: 4. The CDR3 consists of 14 residues. Germline CDR1 is SGHRS and CDR2 is YFSETQ. In DNA, the CDR3 is TGCGCCAGCAGACAAGGACAGGGCACAGATACGCAGTATTTT. The encoded protein is CASRQGQGTDTQYF.

The chain has TRBV18 and TRBJ2-7; TRBD2 is a possible D gene (7 bases). V gave up 2 bases and J gave up 2 bases, with 13 bases separating them. Germline lookup yields CDR1 KGHSH and CDR2 LQKENI. The length of the CDR3 is 15 residues. CDR3 residues: CASSPKVGGAYEQYF. In nucleotides, the CDR3 is TGTGCCAGCTCACCAAAGGTAGGGGGGGCCTACGAGCAGTACTTC.

The chain recombines TRBV5-4 with TRBJ2-3, with TRBD1 as a possible D gene (6 bases). The germline V gene encodes CDR1 SGHNT and CDR2 YYREEE (reference sequence). Trimming stripped 1 base from V and 3 bases from J, with 12 bases between. The CDR3 is made up of 15 amino acids. The CDR3 sequence: CASSLSQGRTDTQYF. CDR3 sequence (DNA): TGTGCCAGCAGCTTGAGCCAGGGGCGGACAGATACGCAGTATTTT.

A few counts support this clone. The chain employs TRBV27 and TRBJ2-7; 10 bases align to TRBD1. Germline V gene data show CDR1 as MNHEY and CDR2 as SMNVEV (reference sequence). The CDR3 covers 15 residues. The V segment lost 6 bases and the J segment 5 bases; nucleotides outside the gene matches: 10. For the CDR3, the DNA is TGTGCCAGCAGCCGAACCGGGACAGGGGCCCACGAGCAGTACTTC. Amino acid sequence: CASSRTGTGAHEQYF.

The chain combines TRBV4-2 with TRBJ2-3, with D possibly matching TRBD1 (5 bases). The germline V gene encodes CDR1 LGHNA and CDR2 YNFKEQ. The CDR3 has 16 amino acids. Trimming took 1 base from V and 2 from J, leaving 13 bases between them. The chain's CDR3 is CASSQVPGSATDTQYF. The CDR3 bases are TGTGCCAGCAGCCAAGTCCCAGGGTCGGCCACAGATACGCAGTATTTT.

The V and J genes are TRBV28 and TRBJ1-4, with TRBD1 identical over 7 bases. Germline CDR1 reads MDHEN; CDR2 reads SYDVKM. V was pared by 5 bases and J by 8 bases, with 8 bases of the junction left unmatched. This CDR3 contains 14 residues. The CDR3 sequence is CASSRQGRREKLFF. The CDR3 bases are TGTGCCAGCAGTAGACAGGGTAGAAGGGAAAAACTGTTTTTT.

This clone was counted between two and nine times. This chain joins TRBV6-5 and TRBJ2-7; tentatively, D is TRBD2 (7 bases). Between the trimmed V and J ends, which lost 6 bases and 3 bases, there was a span of 18 bases. The V gene's germline CDR1 is MNHEY and CDR2 SVGAGI. The CDR3 is made up of 15 amino acids. The CDR3 is CASRTLRGAGYEQYF. For the CDR3, the DNA is TGTGCCAGCAGGACCCTCCGGGGGGCAGGCTACGAGCAGTACTTC.

The CDR3 region is CASSEQGAITGELFF. DNA for the CDR3: TGCGCCAGCAGCGAACAGGGGGCAATCACCGGGGAGCTGTTTTTT. The V call is TRBV5-1, the J call TRBJ2-2, with TRBD1 matching 9 bases. Trimming removed 4 bases from V and 4 bases from J; junction bases left unmatched: 5. The germline gives CDR1 SGHRS, CDR2 YFSETQ. The CDR3 loop spans 15 amino acids. Full variable domain (missing parts from reference TRBV5-1 and TRBJ2-2): KAGVTQTPRYLIKTRGQQVTLSCSPISGHRSVSWYQQTPGQGLQFLFEYFSETQRNKGNFPGRFSGRQFSNSRSEMNVSTLELGDSALYLCASSEQGAITGELFFGEGSRLTVL.

The chain has TRBV7-2 and TRBJ1-5; tentative D call: TRBD1 (5 bases). Germline V gene lookup returns CDR1 SGHTA and CDR2 FQGNSA. Trimming pared 1 base from V and 0 bases from J, leaving 10 bases between. The CDR3 extends over 16 amino acids. The CDR3 DNA follows: TGTGCCAGCAGCTTAGAGGCCAGGGCTAGCAATCAGCCCCAGCATTTT. Its protein product is CASSLEARASNQPQHF.

The genes are TRBV28 and TRBJ1-2; 8 nucleotides align to TRBD1. CDR1 MDHEN and CDR2 SYDVKM come from the germline V gene. The CDR3 is made up of 12 amino acids. Trimming removed 11 bases from V and 8 bases from J; junction bases left unmatched: 10. DNA of the CDR3: TGTGCCGGCGGGACAGGCGTAAGGGGCTACACCTTC. It is translated as CAGGTGVRGYTF.

This clone has a handful of counts. This chain links TRBV6-6 with TRBJ1-2; TRBD1 might be the D (5 bases). The V and J ends lost 7 bases and 6 bases respectively, with 15 bases between them. Germline-derived CDR1 and CDR2 are MNHNY and SVGAGI (reference sequence). The CDR3 runs to 13 residues. The DNA for the CDR3 is TGTGCCAGCATGTCAGGGATTAGCAATGGCTACACCTTC. Translated, it gives CASMSGISNGYTF.

J is TRBJ1-6 and V is TRBV2; 9 nucleotides agree with TRBD1. The germline CDR1 and CDR2 sequences are SNHLY and FYNNEI. J was trimmed by 9 bases and V by 2 bases; bases with no gene match: 8. The CDR3 is made up of 16 amino acids. The CDR3 protein is CASSERSGTGTSPLHF. The CDR3 nucleotides are TGTGCCAGCAGTGAAAGGTCCGGGACAGGGACTTCACCCCTCCACTTT.

The chain links TRBV4-1 to TRBJ2-7; TRBD1 might be the D (5 bases). The germline V gene encodes CDR1 MGHRA and CDR2 YSYEKL. The CDR3 is made up of 16 amino acids. Trimming removed 0 bases at V and 2 bases at J, with 14 bases between. CDR3 in amino acids: CASSQDPPRTPYEQYF. CDR3 nucleotides: TGCGCCAGCAGCCAAGATCCCCCAAGGACACCCTACGAGCAGTACTTC.

The rearrangement joins TRBV6-5 to TRBJ2-7, with 8 bases matching TRBD2. Losses at the gene ends were 5 bases for V and 2 bases for J; bases not matched to a gene: 5. CDR1 and CDR2 (germline): MNHEY, SVGAGI. The CDR3 sequence is 14 residues long. CDR3 in DNA: TGTGCCAGCAGTAAACGTAGCGGGGCCTACGAGCAGTACTTC. This gives the protein CASSKRSGAYEQYF.

V gene TRBV18 combines with J gene TRBJ2-1, with 7 bases fitting TRBD1. J gave up 6 bases and V 1 base, and 3 bases lay outside the gene matches. The CDR3 consists of 14 residues. Per the germline V gene, CDR1 is KGHSH and CDR2 is LQKENI. CDR3 sequence reads: CASSPQRQGNEQFF. The CDR3 bases are TGTGCCAGCTCACCACAGAGACAGGGCAATGAGCAGTTCTTC. The variable domain in full, with the rest retrieved from reference TRBV18 and TRBJ2-1, is NAGVMQNPRHLVRRRGQEARLRCSPMKGHSHVYWYRQLPEEGLKFMVYLQKENIIDESGMPKERFSAEFPKEGPSILRIQQVVRGDSAAYFCASSPQRQGNEQFFGPGTRLTVL.

This clone was seen more than once but under ten times. The genes are TRBV6-5 and TRBJ1-3; D unclear. V was pared by 6 bases and J by 3 bases, with 9 bases between. CDR3 length equals 13 residues. Germline assignment: CDR1 MNHEY and CDR2 SVGAGI. Written as DNA, the CDR3 is TGTGCCAGCAGAGGCACAGTTGGAAACACCATATATTTT. It specifies CASRGTVGNTIYF.

The chain employs TRBV6-1 and TRBJ2-3; TRBD1 matches 8 bases. Trimming at V came to 8 bases and at J to 3 bases, leaving 10 bases not matched to a gene. Germline CDR1 MNHNS, CDR2 SASEGT. The CDR3 consists of 15 residues. The CDR3 sequence is CASGRTGTWTDTQYF. CDR3 sequence (DNA): TGTGCCAGCGGTCGGACAGGGACATGGACAGATACGCAGTATTTT.

V usage is TRBV6-1 and J usage is TRBJ2-5, with 12 bases identical to TRBD2. Germline CDR1 and CDR2: MNHNS and SASEGT. The CDR3 has 14 residues. V shed 4 bases, J shed 5 bases, and the junction held 2 bases outside the gene matches. The CDR3 nucleotides are TGTGCCAGCAGTGGGGGACTAGCGGGCGAGACCCAGTACTTC. It yields the protein CASSGGLAGETQYF.

The chain employs TRBV25-1 and TRBJ1-5; possible D gene TRBD1, 6 bases. Trimming left V 3 bases short and J 4 bases short, with 7 bases between. CDR3 length equals 13 residues. Looked up from germline, CDR1 is MGHDK and CDR2 is SYGVNS. The CDR3 loop is CASSDRGNQPQHF. The DNA of the CDR3 is TGTGCCAGCAGTGACAGGGGAAATCAGCCCCAGCATTTT.

This clone is a singleton in its sample. The rearrangement uses TRBV28 and TRBJ2-5; a possible D gene is TRBD1 (6 bases). Germline CDR1 is MDHEN and CDR2 is SYDVKM. V was trimmed by 6 bases and J by 4 bases, leaving 18 bases between them. The CDR3 is 15 residues long. The CDR3 DNA sequence: TGTGCCAGCAGCCACAGGGCCGAACTAGGAGAGACCCAGTACTTC. Its translation: CASSHRAELGETQYF.

This clone has just one count. V and J are TRBV6-4 and TRBJ2-2; weak D call: TRBD2 (6 bases). The CDR3 is made up of 15 amino acids. Per the germline V gene, CDR1 is MRHNA and CDR2 is SNTAGT. The V end lost 6 bases, the J end lost 4 bases, and 15 bases lay between the germline ends. The DNA of the CDR3 is TGTGCCAGCAGGGAGGATGGGGGGAGCACCGGGGAGCTGTTTTTT. Residues: CASREDGGSTGELFF.

This clone has a single count. Other DNA sequences of this sample code for an identical CDR3. The chain is built from TRBV6-5 and TRBJ1-2; 9 bases fit TRBD1. The CDR3 totals 14 residues. CDR1 is MNHEY, CDR2 SVGAGI, per germline. Unmatched junction bases numbered 4, after V lost 2 bases and J lost 6 bases. CDR3 in amino acids: CASSYPGQGDGYTF. Written as DNA, the CDR3 is TGTGCCAGCAGTTACCCGGGACAGGGCGATGGCTACACCTTC.

The rearrangement links TRBV7-3 to TRBJ2-1; TRBD2 is a possible D gene (6 bases). CDR1 and CDR2 from the germline V gene are SGHTA and FQGTGA. The length of the CDR3 is 15 residues. Deletions cut 4 bases from V and 1 base from J, with 11 bases between. CDR3 bases: TGTGCCAGCAGCTCCGGGAGAAGTTCCTACAATGAGCAGTTCTTC. As protein: CASSSGRSSYNEQFF.

This CDR3 is CSVEKHPYGYTF. The CDR3 nucleotides read TGCAGCGTTGAGAAACACCCCTATGGCTACACCTTC. The chain employs TRBV29-1 and TRBJ1-2; D remains unclear. This CDR3 is built from 12 residues. Trimming shortened V by 3 bases and J by 4 bases, and 9 bases separated the two germline ends. CDR1 is SQVTM, CDR2 ANQGSEA, per germline.